Here is one T cell receptor beta chain with its context. Its antigen is not known. This entry comes from a study of T cells in Graves' hyperthyroidism and ophthalmopathy. Study details: The blood sample was taken at first diagnosis, before treatment began. Findings and caveats of the study: From stable hyperthyroidism, ophthalmopathy was separated by a 13 V-J model.

V was shortened by 2 bases and J by 5 bases, with 16 bases between the two germline ends. The CDR3 loop spans 15 amino acids. Germline-derived CDR1 and CDR2 are MNHNS and SASEGT. Amplification yielded TCR beta CDR3 regions, with RNA transcripts as the source. RT-PCR in the first round (using the HTBI primer set) targeted the TCR CDR3. A single record per CDR3 protein comes from TCRdb applying MiXCR to the multiplex PCR reads. Of about 180,000 distinct CDR3 sequences listed, approximately 15% were seen once; the top ten hold 25% to 30%. When ophthalmopathy did not progress within 18 months, Graves' hyperthyroidism was considered stable.

The sequencing sample was made of blood. The chain joins TRBV6-1 to TRBJ2-7; no clear D. The sequence was collected from a woman aged 50 to 60 with Graves' hyperthyroidism. CDR3 loop: CASSEPASTSNEQYF. CDR3 sequence (DNA): TGTGCCAGCAGTGAACCCGCCTCAACATCGAACGAGCAGTACTTC.